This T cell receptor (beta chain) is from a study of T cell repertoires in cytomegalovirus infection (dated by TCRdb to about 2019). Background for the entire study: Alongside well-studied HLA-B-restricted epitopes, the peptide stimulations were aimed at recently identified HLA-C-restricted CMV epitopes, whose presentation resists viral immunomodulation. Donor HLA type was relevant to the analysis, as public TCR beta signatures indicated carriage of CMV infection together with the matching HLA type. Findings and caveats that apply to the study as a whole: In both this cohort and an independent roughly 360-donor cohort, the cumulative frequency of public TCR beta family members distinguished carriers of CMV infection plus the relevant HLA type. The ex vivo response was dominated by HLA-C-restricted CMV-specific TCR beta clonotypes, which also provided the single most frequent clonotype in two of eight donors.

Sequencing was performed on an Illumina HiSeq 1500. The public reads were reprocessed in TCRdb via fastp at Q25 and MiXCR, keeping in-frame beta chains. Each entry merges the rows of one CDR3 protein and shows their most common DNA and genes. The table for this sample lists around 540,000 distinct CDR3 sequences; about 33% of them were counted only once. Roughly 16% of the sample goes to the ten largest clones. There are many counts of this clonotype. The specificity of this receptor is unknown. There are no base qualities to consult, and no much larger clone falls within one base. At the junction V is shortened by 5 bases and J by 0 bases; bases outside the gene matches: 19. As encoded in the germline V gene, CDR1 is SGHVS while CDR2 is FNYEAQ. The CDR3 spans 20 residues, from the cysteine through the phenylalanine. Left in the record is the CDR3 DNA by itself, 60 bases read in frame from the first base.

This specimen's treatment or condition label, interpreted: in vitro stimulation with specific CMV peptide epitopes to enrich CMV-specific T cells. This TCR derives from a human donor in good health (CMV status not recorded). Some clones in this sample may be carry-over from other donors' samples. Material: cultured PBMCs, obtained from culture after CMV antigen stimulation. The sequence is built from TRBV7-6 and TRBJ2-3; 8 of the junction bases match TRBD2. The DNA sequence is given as TGTGCCAGCAGCCTCCGGTGGCTAGCGGGCCCTGGCTCTAGCACAGATACGCAGTATTTT. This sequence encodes CASSLRWLAGPGSSTDTQYF.